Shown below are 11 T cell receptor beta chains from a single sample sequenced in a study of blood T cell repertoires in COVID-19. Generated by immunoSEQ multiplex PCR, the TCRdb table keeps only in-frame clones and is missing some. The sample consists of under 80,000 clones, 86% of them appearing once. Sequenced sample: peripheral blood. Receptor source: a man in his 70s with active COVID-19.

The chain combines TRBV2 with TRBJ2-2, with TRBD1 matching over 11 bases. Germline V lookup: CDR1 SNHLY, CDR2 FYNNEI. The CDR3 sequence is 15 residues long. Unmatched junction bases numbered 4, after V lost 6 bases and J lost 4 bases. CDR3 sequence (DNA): TGTGCCAGCAGCCCGGGACAGGGGGGCACCGGGGAGCTGTTTTTT. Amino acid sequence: CASSPGQGGTGELFF. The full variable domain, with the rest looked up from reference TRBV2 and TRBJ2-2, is EPEVTQTPSHQVTQMGQEVILRCVPISNHLYFYWYRQILGQKVEFLVSFYNNEISEKSEIFDDQFSVERPDGSNFTLKIRSTKLEDSAMYFCASSPGQGGTGELFFGEGSRLTVL.

CDR3 nucleotide sequence: TGTGCCTGGAGTAATAGCGGCCCCCCCGGGGGGAATACGCAGTATTTT. Its protein is CAWSNSGPPGGNTQYF. The J gene is TRBJ2-3, the V gene TRBV30; 7 bases agree with TRBD2. Trimming removed 2 bases from V and 7 bases from J; junction bases left unmatched: 15. CDR1 is GTSNPN, CDR2 SVGIG, per germline (reference sequence). The CDR3 consists of 16 residues.

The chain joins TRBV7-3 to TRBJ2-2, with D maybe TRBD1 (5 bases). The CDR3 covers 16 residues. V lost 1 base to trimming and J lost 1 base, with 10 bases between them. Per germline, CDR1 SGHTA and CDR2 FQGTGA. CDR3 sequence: CASSLMAQGNTGELFF. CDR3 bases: TGTGCCAGCAGCTTAATGGCCCAGGGGAACACCGGGGAGCTGTTTTTT.

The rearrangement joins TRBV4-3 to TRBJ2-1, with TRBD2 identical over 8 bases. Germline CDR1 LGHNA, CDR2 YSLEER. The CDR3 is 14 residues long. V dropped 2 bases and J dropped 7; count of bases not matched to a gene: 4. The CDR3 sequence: CASSQRGGLNEQFF. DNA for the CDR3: TGCGCCAGCAGCCAACGGGGGGGGCTGAATGAGCAGTTCTTC.

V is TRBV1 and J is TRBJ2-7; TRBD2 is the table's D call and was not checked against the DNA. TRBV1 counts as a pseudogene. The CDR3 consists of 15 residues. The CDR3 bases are TGCACCAGCAGCCCTCGGGAGGGCCGCCACTACGAGCAGTACTTC. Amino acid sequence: CTSSPREGRHYEQYF.

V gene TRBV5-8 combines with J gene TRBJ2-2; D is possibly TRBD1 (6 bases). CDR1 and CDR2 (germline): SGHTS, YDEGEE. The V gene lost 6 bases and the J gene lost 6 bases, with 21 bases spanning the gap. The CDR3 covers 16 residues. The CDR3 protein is CASTSRGIRTPGELFF. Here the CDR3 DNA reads TGTGCCAGCACCTCCAGGGGCATACGGACCCCCGGGGAGCTGTTTTTT.

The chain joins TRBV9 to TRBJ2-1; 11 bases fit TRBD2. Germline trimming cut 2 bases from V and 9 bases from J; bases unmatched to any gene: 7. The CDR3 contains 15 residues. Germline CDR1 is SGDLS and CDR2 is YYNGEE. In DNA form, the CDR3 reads TGTGCCAGCAGCGTTGGGCTAGCGGGAGGTGCTGAGCAGTTCTTC. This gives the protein CASSVGLAGGAEQFF.

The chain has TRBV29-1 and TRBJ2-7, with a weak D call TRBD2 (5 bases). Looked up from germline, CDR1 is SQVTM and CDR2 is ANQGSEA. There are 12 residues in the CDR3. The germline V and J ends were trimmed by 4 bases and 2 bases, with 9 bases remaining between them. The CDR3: CSVVAGPYEQYF. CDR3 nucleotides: TGCAGCGTTGTGGCGGGCCCCTACGAGCAGTACTTC.

CDR3 coding DNA: TGTGCCAGTAGTCGGGCCACGGGACAGGGGTCCAAAAACATTCAGTACTTC. Translating it yields CASSRATGQGSKNIQYF. V and J are TRBV19 and TRBJ2-4, with 10 bases fitting TRBD1. The CDR3 is 17 amino acids. The germline V gene encodes CDR1 LNHDA and CDR2 SQIVND (reference sequence). J gave up 2 bases and V 5 bases, and 9 bases lay outside the gene matches.

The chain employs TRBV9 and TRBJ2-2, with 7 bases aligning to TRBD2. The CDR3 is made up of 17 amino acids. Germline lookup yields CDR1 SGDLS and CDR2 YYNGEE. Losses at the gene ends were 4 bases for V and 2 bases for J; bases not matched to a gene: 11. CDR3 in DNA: TGTGCCAGCAGCCCCCACGGGGCGGGAGTCAACACCGGGGAGCTGTTTTTT. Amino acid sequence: CASSPHGAGVNTGELFF.

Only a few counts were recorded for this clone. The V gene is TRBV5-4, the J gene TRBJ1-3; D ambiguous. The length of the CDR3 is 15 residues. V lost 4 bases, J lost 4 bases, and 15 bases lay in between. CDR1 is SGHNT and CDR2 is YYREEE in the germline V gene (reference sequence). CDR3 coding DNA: TGTGCCAGCAGCCTCGGTTCGGGTGCGGGAAACACCATATATTTT. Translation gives CASSLGSGAGNTIYF.